The source of this T cell receptor (beta chain) is a study of response to subunit inactivated influenza vaccine listed by TCRdb under 2018. Context from the whole study: Deep quantitative profiling of the T cell receptor repertoire was used in the study to follow responses to a trivalent subunit inactivated influenza vaccine.

From cysteine to phenylalanine, the CDR3 is 11 amino acids long. Left in the record is the CDR3 DNA by itself, 33 bases read in frame from the first base. From the germline V gene, CDR1 is MNHEY and CDR2 is SVGEGT. Between the V and J ends, shortened by 2 bases and 8 bases respectively, the junction contains 6 bases. General conclusions and limits of the study: According to the authors, only a limited number of new T cells may be recruited by each seasonal influenza vaccination.

Libraries were prepared through RT-PCR. Instrument used: Illumina HiSeq 2500. Clones were called with MiXCR by TCRdb after fastp trimmed the public reads at Q25, and only in-frame beta chains were retained. For every CDR3 protein sequence, its rows merge into one entry that carries the most common genes and DNA. The sample profile shows about 540,000 distinct CDR3 sequences; roughly 23% of them were found once. The ten largest account for roughly 2.8% of the sample. This clonotype has a handful of counts. Its cognate antigen has yet to be identified. Qualities for individual bases were not recorded, and no much larger clone is one base off. These data also formed part of another study, on T cells expressing NK-cell markers. Drawing on the second study: 5'RACE template switching, by which a universal primer site and unique molecular identifiers were added, was used to make TCR beta cDNA libraries. Eight donors provided sorted CD3+CD56+NKG2C+, CD3+CD56+NKG2C- and CD3+CD56-NKG2C+ T-cell subsets, whose TCR beta-chain repertoires were profiled. Of the eight sequenced donors, seven were found to be HCMV-seropositive and one was found to be HCMV-seronegative. In several experiments an anti-gammadeltaTCR antibody was added to restrict sorting to alphabetaTCR-expressing T cells. In six donors, the dominant CD3+CD56+NKG2C+ clonotypes ranked among the top 10 CD8+ clonotypes, making up roughly 1.0-7.5% of CD8+ T cells. Those dominant clonotypes were again the most abundant among CD3+CD56-NKG2C+ cells in a few donors, at about 28.3-65%. Whether the expanded NKG2C-expressing T cell clones were specific for HCMV antigens remained unclear. Randomly selected healthy volunteers, three men and five women, were used as the eight sequenced donors. To determine HCMV serostatus, a commercial ELISA kit was used to detect HCMV-specific IgG in serum. Ficoll density gradient centrifugation was used to isolate peripheral blood mononuclear cells from blood. Using Miltenyi isolation kits, CD4+ and CD8+ T cells were isolated from PBMC through magnetic immunoseparation. Priming for cDNA synthesis came from the TCR beta constant segment, and two successive PCR amplification steps followed. Sequencing of the libraries produced 2 x 150 bp reads on Illumina HiSeq 2000/2500, MiSeq or NextSeq. MIGEC handled demultiplexing of the reads and grouping by UMI, while MiTCR was used to assemble and quantify clonotypes. To exclude erroneous sequences, any TCR cDNA sequence not supported by at least two reads was discarded. Downstream repertoire analysis used the tcR package, and clonotypes were matched across fractions by CDR3 nucleotide sequence plus V segment. VDJmatch was used to annotate antigen specificity against VDJdb, with one amino acid substitution in CDR3 permitted.

Sequenced here: CD4+ T cells sorted from PBMCs, sampled 11 to 12 days after vaccination. This chain joins TRBV6-2 or TRBV6-3 to TRBJ1-1; the D gene identity is not certain. This clonotype originated in a man aged 50-59 years who received an inactivated influenza vaccine. Donor details come from another sample of the same person, matched by shared clones. The nucleotides read TGTGCCAGCAGTTACGCCATGGAAGCTTTCTTT. It translates as CASSYAMEAFF.